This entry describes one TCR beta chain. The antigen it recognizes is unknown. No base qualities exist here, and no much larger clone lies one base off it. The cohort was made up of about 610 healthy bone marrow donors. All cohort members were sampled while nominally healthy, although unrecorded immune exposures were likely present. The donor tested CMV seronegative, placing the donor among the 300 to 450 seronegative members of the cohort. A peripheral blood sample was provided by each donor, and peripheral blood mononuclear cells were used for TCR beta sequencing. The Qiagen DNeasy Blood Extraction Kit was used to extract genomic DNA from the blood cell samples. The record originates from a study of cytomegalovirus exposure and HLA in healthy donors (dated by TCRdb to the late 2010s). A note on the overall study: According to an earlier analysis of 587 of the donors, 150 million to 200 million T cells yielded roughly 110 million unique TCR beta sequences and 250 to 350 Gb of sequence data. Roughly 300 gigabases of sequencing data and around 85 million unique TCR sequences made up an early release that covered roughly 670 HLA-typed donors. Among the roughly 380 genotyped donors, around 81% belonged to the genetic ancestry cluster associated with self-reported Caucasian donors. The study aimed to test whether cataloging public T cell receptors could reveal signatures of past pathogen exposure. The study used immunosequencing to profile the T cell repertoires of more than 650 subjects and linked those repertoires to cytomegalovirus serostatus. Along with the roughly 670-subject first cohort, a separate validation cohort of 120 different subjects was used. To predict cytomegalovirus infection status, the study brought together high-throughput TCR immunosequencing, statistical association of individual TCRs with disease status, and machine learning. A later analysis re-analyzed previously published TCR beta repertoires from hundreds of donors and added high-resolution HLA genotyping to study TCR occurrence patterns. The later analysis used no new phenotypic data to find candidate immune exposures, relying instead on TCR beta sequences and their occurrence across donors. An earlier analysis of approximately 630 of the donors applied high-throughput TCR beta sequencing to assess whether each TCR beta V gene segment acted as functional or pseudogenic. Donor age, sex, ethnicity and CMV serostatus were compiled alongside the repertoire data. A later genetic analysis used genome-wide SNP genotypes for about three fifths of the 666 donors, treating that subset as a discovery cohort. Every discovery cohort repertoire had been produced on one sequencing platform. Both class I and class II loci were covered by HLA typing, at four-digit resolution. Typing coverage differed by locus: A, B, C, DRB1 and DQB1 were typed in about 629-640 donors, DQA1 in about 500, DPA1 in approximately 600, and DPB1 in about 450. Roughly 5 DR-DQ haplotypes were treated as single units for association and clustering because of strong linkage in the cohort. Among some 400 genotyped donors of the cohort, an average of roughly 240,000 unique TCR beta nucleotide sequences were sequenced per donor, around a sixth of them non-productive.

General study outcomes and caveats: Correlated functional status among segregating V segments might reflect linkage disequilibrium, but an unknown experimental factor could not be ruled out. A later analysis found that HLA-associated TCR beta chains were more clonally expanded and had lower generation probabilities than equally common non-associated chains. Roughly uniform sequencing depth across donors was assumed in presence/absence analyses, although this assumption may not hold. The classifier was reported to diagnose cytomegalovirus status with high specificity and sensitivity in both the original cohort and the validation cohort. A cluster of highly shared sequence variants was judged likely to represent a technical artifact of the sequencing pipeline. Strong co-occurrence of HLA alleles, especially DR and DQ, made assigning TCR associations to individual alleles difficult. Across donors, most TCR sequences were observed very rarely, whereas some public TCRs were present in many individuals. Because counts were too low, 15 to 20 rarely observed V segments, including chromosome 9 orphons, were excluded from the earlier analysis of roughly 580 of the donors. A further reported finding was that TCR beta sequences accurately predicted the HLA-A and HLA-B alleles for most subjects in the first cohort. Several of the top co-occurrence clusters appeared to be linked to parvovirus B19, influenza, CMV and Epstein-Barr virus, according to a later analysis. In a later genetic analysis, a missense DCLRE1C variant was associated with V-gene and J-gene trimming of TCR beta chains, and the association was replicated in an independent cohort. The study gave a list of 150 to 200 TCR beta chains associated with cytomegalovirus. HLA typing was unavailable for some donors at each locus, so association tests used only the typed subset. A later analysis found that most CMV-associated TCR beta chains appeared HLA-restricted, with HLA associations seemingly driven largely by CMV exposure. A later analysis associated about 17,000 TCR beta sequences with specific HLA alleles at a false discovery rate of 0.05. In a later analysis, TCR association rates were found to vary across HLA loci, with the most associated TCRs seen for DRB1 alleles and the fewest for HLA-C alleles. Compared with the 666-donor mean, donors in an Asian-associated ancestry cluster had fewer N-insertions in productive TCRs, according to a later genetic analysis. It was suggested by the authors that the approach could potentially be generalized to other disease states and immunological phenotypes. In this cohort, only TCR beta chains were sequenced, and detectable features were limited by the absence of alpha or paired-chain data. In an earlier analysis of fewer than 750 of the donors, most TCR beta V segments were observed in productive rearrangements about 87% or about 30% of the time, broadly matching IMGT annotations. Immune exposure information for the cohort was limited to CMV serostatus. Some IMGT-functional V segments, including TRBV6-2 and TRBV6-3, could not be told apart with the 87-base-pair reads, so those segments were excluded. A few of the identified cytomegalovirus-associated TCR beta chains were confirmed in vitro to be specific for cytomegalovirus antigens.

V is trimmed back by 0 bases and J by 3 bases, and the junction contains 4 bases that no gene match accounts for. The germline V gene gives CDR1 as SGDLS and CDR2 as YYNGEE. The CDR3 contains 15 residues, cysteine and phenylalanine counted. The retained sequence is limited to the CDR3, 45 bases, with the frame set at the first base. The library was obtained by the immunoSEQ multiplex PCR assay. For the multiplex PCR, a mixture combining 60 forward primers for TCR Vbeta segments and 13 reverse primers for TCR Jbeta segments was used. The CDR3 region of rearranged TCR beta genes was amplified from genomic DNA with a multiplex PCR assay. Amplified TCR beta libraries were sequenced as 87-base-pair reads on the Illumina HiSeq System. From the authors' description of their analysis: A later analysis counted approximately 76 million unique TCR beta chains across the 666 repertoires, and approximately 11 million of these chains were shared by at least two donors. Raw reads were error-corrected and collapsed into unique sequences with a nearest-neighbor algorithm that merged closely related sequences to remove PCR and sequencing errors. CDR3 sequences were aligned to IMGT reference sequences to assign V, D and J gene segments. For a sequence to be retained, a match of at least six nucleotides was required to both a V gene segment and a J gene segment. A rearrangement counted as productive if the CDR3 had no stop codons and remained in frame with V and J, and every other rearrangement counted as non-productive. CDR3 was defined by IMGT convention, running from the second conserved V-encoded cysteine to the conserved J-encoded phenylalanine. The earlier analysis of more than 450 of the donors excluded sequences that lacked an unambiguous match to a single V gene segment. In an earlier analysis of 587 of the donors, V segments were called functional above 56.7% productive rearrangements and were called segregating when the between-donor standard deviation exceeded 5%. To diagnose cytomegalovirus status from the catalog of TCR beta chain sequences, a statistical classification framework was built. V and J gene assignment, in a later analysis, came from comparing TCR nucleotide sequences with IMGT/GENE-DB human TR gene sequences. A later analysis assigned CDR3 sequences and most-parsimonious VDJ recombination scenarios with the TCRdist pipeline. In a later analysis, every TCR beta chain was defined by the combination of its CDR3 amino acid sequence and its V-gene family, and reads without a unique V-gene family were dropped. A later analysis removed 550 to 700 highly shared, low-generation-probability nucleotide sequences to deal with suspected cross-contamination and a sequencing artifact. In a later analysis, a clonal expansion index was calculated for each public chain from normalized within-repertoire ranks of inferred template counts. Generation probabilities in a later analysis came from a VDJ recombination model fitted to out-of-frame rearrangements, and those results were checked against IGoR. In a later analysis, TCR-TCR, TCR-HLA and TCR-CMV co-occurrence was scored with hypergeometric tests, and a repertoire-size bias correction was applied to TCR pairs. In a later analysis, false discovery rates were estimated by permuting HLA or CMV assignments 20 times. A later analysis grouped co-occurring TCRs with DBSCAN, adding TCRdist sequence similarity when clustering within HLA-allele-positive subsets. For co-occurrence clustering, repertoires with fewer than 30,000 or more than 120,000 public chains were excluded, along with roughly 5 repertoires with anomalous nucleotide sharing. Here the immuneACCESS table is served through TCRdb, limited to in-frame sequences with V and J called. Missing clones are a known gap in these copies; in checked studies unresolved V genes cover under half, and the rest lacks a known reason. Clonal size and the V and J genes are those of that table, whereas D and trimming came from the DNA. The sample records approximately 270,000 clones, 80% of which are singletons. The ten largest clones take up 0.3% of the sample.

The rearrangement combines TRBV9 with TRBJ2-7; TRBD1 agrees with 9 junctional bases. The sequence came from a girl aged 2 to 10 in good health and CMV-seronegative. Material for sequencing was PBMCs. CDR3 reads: CASSVGGTGLYEQYF. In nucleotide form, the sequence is TGTGCCAGCAGCGTAGGGGGGACAGGGCTCTACGAGCAGTACTTC.